One T cell receptor beta chain is described in this entry. The sample belongs to a study of blood T cell repertoires in COVID-19. Produced via immunoSEQ multiplex PCR; TCRdb's table is partial and in-frame only. The data contain approximately 86,000 clones, around three quarters of them singletons. The CDR3 is made up of 15 amino acids. Germline values: CDR1 LNHDA, CDR2 SQIVND (reference sequence). V lost 2 bases to trimming and J lost 5 bases; unmatched junction nucleotides: 4. Sequencing was carried out using peripheral blood. The V gene is TRBV19, the J gene TRBJ2-1; 9 nucleotides line up with TRBD2. The receptor comes from a woman between 65 and 79 years old with acute or convalescent COVID-19. The CDR3, as DNA: TGTGCCAGTAGTATAAGGCGGGGGGGCAACAATGAGCAGTTCTTC. This translates into CASSIRRGGNNEQFF.